This T cell receptor (beta chain) was profiled in a study of T cells expressing NK-cell markers. CDR1 is LGHNA, CDR2 YSLEER, per germline. The CDR3 loop spans 18 amino acids. TCRdb derives one entry per CDR3 protein from the 5' RACE reads, leaving out DNA. In total, the table holds over 120,000 distinct CDR3 sequences. Sequencing was done on a sample of blood T cells: a sorted CD56 or NKG2C T cell subset, CD4+ or CD8+ T cells, or bulk PBMC T cells (not recorded which). This TCR came from a man aged 18 to 29 in good health. The V and J genes are TRBV4-3 and TRBJ2-2; TCRdb calls TRBD2, which cannot be checked without DNA. The chain's CDR3 is CASSQFRLAGTNTGELFF.